This entry lists 18 T cell receptor beta chains sequenced from one sample in a study of T-cell reconstitution after alpha-beta-depleted transplantation in children. Preparing the TCRbeta library involved the use of unique molecular identifiers. One entry per CDR3 protein, called by TCRdb with MiXCR from the PCR reads. The table includes fewer than 500,000 distinct CDR3 sequences, roughly 44% detected once. Material: PBMCs, obtained before TCRalphabeta/CD19-depleted stem cell transplant. The origin of the receptors is a girl aged 2 to 10 with aplastic anemia, due to receive a stem cell transplant.

The CDR3 is CSARSTGNPTDTQYF. Here the CDR3 DNA reads TGCAGCGCCAGATCCACAGGGAACCCCACAGATACGCAGTATTTT. The chain uses TRBV29-1 and TRBJ2-3, with a tentative D call TRBD1 (6 bases). V was trimmed by 7 bases and J by 2 bases, leaving 19 bases between them. Per the germline V gene, CDR1 is SQVTM and CDR2 is ANQGSEA. The CDR3 covers 15 residues.

This clonotype occurred many times. The chain combines TRBV5-4 with TRBJ2-7, with 15 bases aligning to TRBD2. Trimming at V came to 5 bases and at J to 2 bases, leaving 8 bases not matched to a gene. CDR3 length: 17 amino acids. Germline V gene lookup returns CDR1 SGHNT and CDR2 YYREEE (reference sequence). CDR3 DNA sequence: TGTGCCAGCAGGGGGAGCGGACTAGCGGGAGGGACCTACGAGCAGTACTTC. This codes for CASRGSGLAGGTYEQYF.

The rearrangement joins TRBV28 to TRBJ2-3, with TRBD2 as a possible D gene (6 bases). Trimming cost V 3 bases and J 0 bases, with 10 bases left between them. This CDR3 spans 15 amino acids. CDR1 and CDR2 (germline): MDHEN, SYDVKM. The CDR3 here is CASSFYRGSTDTQYF. The CDR3 coding sequence is TGTGCCAGCAGTTTCTACCGGGGGAGCACAGATACGCAGTATTTT.

V usage is TRBV15 and J usage is TRBJ2-1; D remains ambiguous. CDR3 length equals 15 residues. The V gene's germline CDR1 is LNHNV and CDR2 YYDKDF (reference sequence). The germline V and J ends were trimmed by 3 bases and 3 bases, with 12 bases remaining between them. CDR3 amino acids: CATSSNRANYNEQFF. The CDR3 nucleotides are TGTGCCACCAGCAGCAATAGGGCGAACTACAATGAGCAGTTCTTC.

The table lists this clonotype with many counts. The V call is TRBV2, the J call TRBJ1-3, with 10 bases lining up with TRBD1. Germline-derived CDR1 and CDR2 are SNHLY and FYNNEI. This CDR3 has 17 residues. Losses at the gene ends were 7 bases for V and 3 bases for J; bases not matched to a gene: 12. As DNA, the CDR3 is TGTGCCAGCAACCGACCGGGACAGGGGCGCAATGGAAACACCATATATTTT. This translates into CASNRPGQGRNGNTIYF.

This clonotype was detected many times. This sequence joins TRBV7-2 and TRBJ2-2, with a possible D match to TRBD2 (5 bases). V was shortened by 5 bases and J by 2 bases, with 12 bases between the two germline ends. Germline-derived CDR1 and CDR2 are SGHTA and FQGNSA. The CDR3 covers 15 residues. This chain's CDR3 is CASSTRLFNTGELFF. CDR3 sequence (DNA): TGTGCCAGCAGCACACGACTATTCAACACCGGGGAGCTGTTTTTT. Complete variable domain (other parts from reference TRBV7-2 and TRBJ2-2): GAGVSQSPSNKVTEKGKDVELRCDPISGHTALYWYRQSLGQGLEFLIYFQGNSAPDKSGLPSDRFSAERTGGSVSTLTIQRTQQEDSAVYLCASSTRLFNTGELFFGEGSRLTVL.

The V and J genes are TRBV7-6 and TRBJ2-1; D is tentatively TRBD1 or TRBD2 (5 bases each). CDR3 length: 16 amino acids. CDR1 is SGHVS, CDR2 FNYEAQ, per germline. V was shortened by 5 bases and J by 2 bases, with 16 bases between the two germline ends. In DNA, the CDR3 is TGTGCCAGCAGCAGCGACCTAGGGGACGCCTACAATGAGCAGTTCTTC. The encoded protein is CASSSDLGDAYNEQFF. Full variable domain (missing parts from reference TRBV7-6 and TRBJ2-1): GAGVSQSPRYKVTKRGQDVALRCDPISGHVSLYWYRQALGQGPEFLTYFNYEAQQDKSGLPNDRFSAERPEGSISTLTIQRTEQRDSAMYRCASSSDLGDAYNEQFFGPGTRLTVL.

This chain's CDR3 is CASNDLAGEQFF. The CDR3 DNA is TGTGCCAGCAATGATCTAGCTGGTGAGCAGTTCTTC. The chain carries TRBV6-5 and TRBJ2-1; maybe TRBD2 (5 bases). Trimming cost V 7 bases and J 9 bases, with 13 bases left between them. CDR3 size: 12 residues. The germline V gene has CDR1 MNHEY and CDR2 SVGAGI.

V and J are TRBV6-1 and TRBJ1-2, with 7 bases identical to TRBD1. CDR1 and CDR2 (germline): MNHNS, SASEGT. The CDR3 consists of 11 residues. V dropped 8 bases and J dropped 4; count of bases not matched to a gene: 1. This chain's CDR3 is CASQGVYGYTF. In DNA, the CDR3 is TGTGCCAGCCAGGGGGTCTATGGCTACACCTTC.

The rearrangement joins TRBV12-3 or TRBV12-4 to TRBJ2-7; D uncertain. CDR3 length equals 14 residues. V shed 4 bases and J shed 2 bases, with 12 bases lying between them. The CDR3 bases are TGTGCCAGCAGTTCGAACTCCGCGGCCTACGAGCAGTACTTC. Translation gives CASSSNSAAYEQYF.

The CDR3 DNA reads TGTGCCAGCAGCCTCCGACTAGACGCCGGGGAGCTGTTTTTT. Amino acid sequence: CASSLRLDAGELFF. The chain has TRBV3-1 and TRBJ2-2, with D maybe TRBD2 (6 bases). The CDR3 sequence is 14 residues long. Germline V CDR1 and CDR2: LGHDT, YNNKEL (reference sequence). Trimming removed 4 bases at V and 6 bases at J, with 12 bases between.

To note about this clonotype: Because it lacks the conserved phenylalanine or tryptophan at the end, this CDR3 is likely a read error. The chain links TRBV20-1 to TRBJ2-1, with D tentatively TRBD2 (6 bases). Germline loops: CDR1 DFQATT, CDR2 SNEGSKA (reference sequence). The germline V and J ends were trimmed by 5 bases and 0 bases, with 14 bases remaining between them. This CDR3 has 15 residues. CDR3 coding DNA: TGCAGTGCTGGGAGGATGGACTTCTCCTACAATGAGCAGTTCTAC. Protein product: CSAGRMDFSYNEQFY.

As to this clonotype: Relative to the germline gene, one junction end is altered; a read error may explain this. This rearrangement joins TRBV5-6 to TRBJ2-2; the D is unclear. The CDR3 totals 13 residues. Germline lookup yields CDR1 SGHDT and CDR2 YYEEEE. The CDR3 loop reads CAISLGFPGELFF. CDR3 nucleotides: TGTGCCATCAGCTTGGGGTTCCCCGGGGAGCTGTTTTTT.

The chain uses TRBV10-3 and TRBJ2-5, with D perhaps matching TRBD1 (5 bases). Deletions cut 0 bases from V and 0 bases from J, with 11 bases between. Germline V gene sequence: CDR1 ENHRY, CDR2 SYGVKD. The CDR3 extends over 16 amino acids. The CDR3 DNA is TGTGCCATCAGTGAGTCCTTGCCAGGGTACCAAGAGACCCAGTACTTC. It yields the protein CAISESLPGYQETQYF.

V and J are TRBV20-1 and TRBJ2-7, with D possibly being TRBD1 or TRBD2 (5 bases each). CDR3 length: 12 amino acids. The germline V gene has CDR1 DFQATT and CDR2 SNEGSKA (reference sequence). The CDR3 bases are TGCAGCGTTACTAGGGACCGCTACGAGCAGTACTTC. Encoded protein: CSVTRDRYEQYF.

The chain combines TRBV28 with TRBJ2-3; perhaps TRBD1 as D (8 bases). The germline V gene has CDR1 MDHEN and CDR2 SYDVKM. The germline V and J ends were trimmed by 3 bases and 2 bases, with 30 bases remaining between them. This CDR3 has 21 residues. CDR3 sequence (DNA): TGTGCCAGCAGTTTGGGGGTGGGATCAGGGGGCAGCGGGAAATTCACAGATACGCAGTATTTT. Translation gives CASSLGVGSGGSGKFTDTQYF.

The chain employs TRBV11-1 and TRBJ2-1; weak D call: TRBD2 (6 bases). The CDR3 totals 18 residues. Germline loops: CDR1 SGHAT, CDR2 FQDESV (reference sequence). The V end was cut by 3 bases, the J end by 0 bases, with 18 bases between. The CDR3 nucleotides read TGTGCCAGCAGCTTGGAAGGTTCCGCGGAGGGCTCCTACAATGAGCAGTTCTTC. This sequence encodes CASSLEGSAEGSYNEQFF.

The table lists this clonotype with many counts. The V and J genes are TRBV20-1 and TRBJ2-1; TRBD2 aligns across 9 bases. This CDR3 is built from 17 residues. The germline V gene has CDR1 DFQATT and CDR2 SNEGSKA (reference sequence). Losses at the gene ends were 4 bases for V and 1 base for J; bases not matched to a gene: 11. The CDR3, as DNA: TGCAGTGCTACCACCGAAATAGCGGGAGTGTCCTACAATGAGCAGTTCTTC. Protein product: CSATTEIAGVSYNEQFF.